Listed below are T cell receptor beta chains from one sample, sequenced in a study of post-analysis software for immune sequencing data. TCRdb passed the PCR reads through MiXCR, listing each CDR3 protein once. The sample yields hundreds of thousands of distinct CDR3 sequences, about 27% seen once. Source material: blood. The receptor set was obtained from a girl between 10 and 17 years old with multiple sclerosis. Each CDR3 is given without its conserved first and last residue.

CDR3 length	J gene	V gene	CDR3 protein
11	TRBJ2-7	TRBV6-5	ATRDRGLGEQY
15	TRBJ1-5	TRBV28	ASSLFSVKYSNQPQH
13	TRBJ2-2	TRBV7-2	ASSLRQGKSGELF
13	TRBJ2-5	TRBV6-4	ASSEDAGDQETQY
9	TRBJ2-7	TRBV6-6	ASSFSSEQY
13	TRBJ1-2	TRBV7-9	ASSATRQGYYGYT
13	TRBJ1-5	TRBV20-1	SARDYKDSNQPQH
12	TRBJ2-1	TRBV20-1	SARGLAGYNEQF
11	TRBJ1-1	TRBV29-1	SAWTGENTEAF
14	TRBJ2-3	TRBV5-1	ASSSGLAGEVDTQY
11	TRBJ2-5	TRBV7-2	ASSWGSQETQY
13	TRBJ2-5	TRBV10-2	ASSDWTRAGNEQY
14	TRBJ2-2	TRBV6-1	ASSALAGGGRGELF
15	TRBJ1-5	TRBV6-1	ASSRFGVGGSNQPQH
12	TRBJ1-5	TRBV24-1	ATSVRASNQPQH
13	TRBJ2-4	TRBV6-6	ASSYVRGDKNIQY
11	TRBJ1-5	TRBV20-1	SARLAPGQPQH
13	TRBJ2-2	TRBV6-1	ASRGTLQFTGELF
14	TRBJ2-2	TRBV6-2/TRBV6-3	ASSSMGRGYSGELF
14	TRBJ1-5	TRBV15	ATSRDPGLKNQPQH
8	TRBJ1-6	TRBV6-5	ASGRGPLH
13	TRBJ2-7	TRBV6-6	ASSRPRGSSYEQY
15	TRBJ2-1	TRBV7-9	ASSLRLARSSYNEQF
13	TRBJ2-1	TRBV18	ASSPGAESYNEQF
11	TRBJ2-7	TRBV6-2/TRBV6-3	ASTTGVIYEQY
11	TRBJ2-1	TRBV2	ASSGIIRHEQF
11	TRBJ2-7	TRBV14	ASSILSSYEQY
11	TRBJ2-5	TRBV6-2/TRBV6-3	ASRRDQKETQY
11	TRBJ2-3	TRBV28	ASSLIQTDTQY
9	TRBJ2-1	TRBV4-1	ASSQGLEQF
15	NA	TRBV7-2	ASSSSIFLAGGETQY
15	TRBJ2-5	TRBV6-4	ASSDKGDHRGGETQY
13	TRBJ2-1	TRBV24-1	ATSDPSTVYNEQF
9	TRBJ1-5	TRBV20-1	STSPDQPQH
12	TRBJ2-7	TRBV20-1	SARGTGSPYEQY